The present T cell receptor (beta chain) was sequenced within a study of neurological immune-mediated disorders (dated by TCRdb to the late 2010s). Regarding the study in general: Among the approximately 35 multiple sclerosis patients, some 31 had relapsing-remitting MS and 3 had secondary progressive MS. The cohort comprised about 71 subjects: 14 HAM/TSP patients, 35 or so multiple sclerosis patients and approximately 20 healthy controls. Peripheral blood TCR-beta repertoires from patients with HTLV-I-associated myelopathy (HAM/TSP), patients with multiple sclerosis, and healthy controls were compared in the study using UMI-based sequencing. Longitudinal samples, technical triplicates and paired sorted CD4+ and CD8+ T-cell subsets, alongside PBMC samples, were included among the 90 to 130 TCR-beta libraries.

To synthesize cDNA, template-switch 5'RACE was performed with a primer carrying a 10-nucleotide random unique molecular identifier so that each TCR transcript was tagged. Every sequencing run covered 15-18 subjects and yielded more than 160 million TCR-beta sequences. Total RNA was extracted with the RNeasy kit. TCR-beta VDJ regions were amplified with primers for the TCR constant region and the 5'RACE anchor, using the KAPA Real-time Library Amplification kit. A first PCR added sample indexes and Illumina adaptors, after which a second PCR increased the library yield. After Ampure bead purification, the TCR product of roughly 650 bp was size-selected on a 2% E-gel SizeSelection system. Before pooling, library quality was assessed on a Bioanalyzer, concentration was determined with Qubit, and library quantification was performed with the Kapa Library Quantification kit. An Illumina HiSeq 2500 was used to sequence the libraries paired-end at 2 x 150 bp. To increase sequence diversity, about 24-32% phiX was spiked into each library pool. The study's processing was this. Quality-filtered reads were processed with the UMI-based MiGEC pipeline, and over 90% of raw TCR sequences were removed by the MiGEC pipeline during error correction. IMGT germline references were used for alignment of VDJ genes, and clonotypes were defined by a unique CDR3 amino acid sequence together with V-J genes. Clonal expansion, Shannon diversity, and CDR3 relatedness (CalcPairwiseDistances, ClusterSamples) were evaluated with VDJtools, and phylogenetic trees were built with CLCbio workbench. Expanded clones were defined as having at least 8 unique UMIs, based on coefficient-of-variation modelling across technical triplicates. Using fastp trimming at Q25 and MiXCR clonotype assembly, TCRdb reanalyzed the public sequencing data and kept in-frame beta chains. Rows are combined by CDR3 protein, so each entry shows the most common genes and DNA. TCRdb, rather than the study authors, made the V and J calls. Recorded for this sample are some 57,000 distinct CDR3 sequences; 4% to 5.5% of them occurred a single time. The biggest ten clones account for approximately 3.5% of the sample.

In the case of this clonotype: Its antigen is still unknown. No base qualities exist here, and no much larger clone lies one base off it.

Unsorted PBMC libraries were generated from 2 million PBMCs stored in RNAlater at -80 °C until RNA extraction. The multiple sclerosis patients were enrolled in a US clinical protocol that evaluated disease progression with magnetic resonance imaging. PBMCs were separated from peripheral blood using Ficoll-Hypaque density gradient centrifugation and then cryopreserved in liquid nitrogen. The study at large found these results: Expanded clones from different subjects shared no identical CDR3 amino acid sequences, which suggests that TCR-beta repertoires were private in all groups. In phylogenetic analysis, the repertoires of 18 of 34 MS patients grouped into a cluster of related CDR3 sequences, which suggests a possible signature at the repertoire level. No association of the MS cluster with clinical or MRI features was observed, and the need for larger cohorts was stated by the authors. TCR clonal expansion was highest in HAM/TSP patients and lowest in MS patients, with MS patients falling below even healthy controls.

Sequenced: PBMCs. This clonotype originated in a woman aged 50 to 60 with multiple sclerosis.

The CDR3 region reads CAWTGSLRPSGNTIYF. The DNA sequence is TGTGCCTGGACGGGCTCCCTCAGACCCTCTGGAAACACCATATATTTT. The V and J genes are TRBV30 and TRBJ1-3, with an unclear D gene assignment. Cut back by 4 bases and 0 bases, the V and J ends lie 16 bases apart. From its cysteine to its phenylalanine, the CDR3 spans 16 amino acids. Of all the DNA, just the CDR3 is kept, 48 bases in frame from base 1. CDR1 and CDR2 are read off the germline V gene (reference sequence) as GTSNPN and SVGIG.